This T cell receptor (beta chain) was captured by sequencing in a study of OX40 agonist ivuxolimab in advanced cancers. Libraries were prepared by immunoSEQ multiplex PCR; TCRdb keeps only in-frame clonotypes and omits some of them. The sample shows roughly 70,000 clones, about nine tenths of them seen only once. V was pared by 4 bases and J by 2 bases, with 14 bases between. Looked up from germline, CDR1 is SGHRS and CDR2 is YFSETQ. This CDR3 spans 15 amino acids. The clonotype was recovered from an adult with an advanced solid tumor such as melanoma, head and neck, liver or kidney cancer. The gene calls are TRBV5-1 and TRBJ2-3; perhaps D is TRBD1 or TRBD2 (5 bases each). This material consisted of CD4+ or CD8+ T cells sorted from blood, taken in a trial of the OX40 agonist ivuxolimab. The CDR3 protein is CASSTTGRPTDTQYF. CDR3 DNA sequence: TGCGCCAGCAGCACCACGGGGCGACCCACAGATACGCAGTATTTT.